These T cell receptor beta chains were read from a single sample in a study of shared clonotypes between healthy human individuals. Sequencing used immunoSEQ multiplex PCR; TCRdb keeps in-frame clones, though not all of them. The table lists about 380,000 clones, roughly 96% of them singletons. Sequencing was done on a sample of memory CD8+ T cells sorted from blood. These receptors were taken from a man aged 30 to 39 in good health. Both conserved end residues are part of each CDR3. Fields, in order: J gene, V gene, D gene, clone size, CDR3 protein, CDR3 DNA. A D gene is named only where the DNA matches it firmly. Where a row states a size, it is once, few, many or the class of an expanded clone; other rows omit it.

J: TRBJ1-4
V: TRBV18
D: TRBD1
size: -
CDR3: CASSPLAGQGREKLFF
DNA: TGTGCCAGCTCACCACTTGCCGGACAGGGTCGAGAAAAACTGTTTTTT

J: TRBJ2-1
V: TRBV27
D: -
size: -
CDR3: CASTRLGYNEQFF
DNA: TGTGCCAGCACCCGACTAGGGTACAATGAGCAGTTCTTC

J: TRBJ1-4
V: TRBV6-1
D: -
size: -
CDR3: CASSVQQANEKLFF
DNA: TGTGCCAGCAGTGTCCAGCAGGCTAATGAAAAACTGTTTTTT

J: TRBJ2-3
V: TRBV5-5
D: TRBD2
size: -
CDR3: CASSLGGTTAPTQYF
DNA: TGTGCCAGCAGCTTGGGAGGGACTACCGCCCCTACGCAGTATTTT

J: TRBJ2-1
V: TRBV27
D: TRBD2
size: -
CDR3: CASSLSLAGGNEQFF
DNA: TGTGCCAGCAGTTTATCGCTAGCGGGAGGTAATGAGCAGTTCTTC

J: TRBJ2-1
V: TRBV18
D: TRBD1
size: -
CDR3: CASSPRTGGAGGEQFF
DNA: TGTGCCAGCTCACCCCGGACAGGGGGCGCCGGTGGTGAGCAGTTCTTC

J: TRBJ1-4
V: TRBV6-1
D: TRBD1
size: -
CDR3: CASSVVTGENEKLFF
DNA: TGTGCCAGCAGTGTTGTGACAGGGGAGAATGAAAAACTGTTTTTT

J: TRBJ2-7
V: TRBV18
D: TRBD1
size: -
CDR3: CASSRTGSMSEQYF
DNA: TGTGCCAGCTCACGGACAGGGTCCATGAGCGAGCAGTACTTC

J: TRBJ2-7
V: TRBV9
D: -
size: -
CDR3: CASSVGVGEGYEQYF
DNA: TGTGCCAGCAGCGTAGGGGTGGGAGAGGGGTACGAGCAGTACTTC

J: TRBJ2-3
V: TRBV5-1
D: -
size: once
CDR3: CASRLQMGTDTQYF
DNA: TGCGCCAGCAGATTGCAGATGGGCACAGATACGCAGTATTTT

J: TRBJ1-5
V: TRBV2
D: -
size: -
CDR3: CASSGALNQPQHF
DNA: TGTGCCAGCAGCGGGGCTCTCAATCAGCCCCAGCATTTT

J: TRBJ1-1
V: TRBV27
D: TRBD1
size: -
CDR3: CASGDRSRRTEAFF
DNA: TGTGCCAGCGGGGACAGATCGCGGAGGACTGAAGCTTTCTTT

J: TRBJ1-5
V: TRBV6-4
D: -
size: -
CDR3: CASSVNQPQHF
DNA: TGTGCCAGCAGCGTAAATCAGCCCCAGCATTTT

J: TRBJ2-2
V: TRBV28
D: TRBD2
size: -
CDR3: CASRSRGSANTGELFF
DNA: TGTGCCAGCAGGTCCCGCGGGAGCGCGAACACCGGGGAGCTGTTTTTT

J: TRBJ2-1
V: TRBV5-5
D: TRBD2
size: -
CDR3: CASSWPGLVGYNEQFF
DNA: TGTGCCAGCAGCTGGCCGGGACTAGTGGGCTACAATGAGCAGTTCTTC

J: TRBJ2-2
V: TRBV5-1
D: -
size: -
CDR3: CASSPGPNTGELFF
DNA: TGCGCCAGCAGCCCCGGACCGAACACCGGGGAGCTGTTTTTT

J: TRBJ1-5
V: TRBV6-1
D: TRBD1
size: -
CDR3: CASTWDSEPQHF
DNA: TGTGCCAGCACCTGGGACAGTGAGCCCCAGCATTTT

J: TRBJ2-1
V: TRBV15
D: -
size: -
CDR3: CATSRLANEQFF
DNA: TGTGCCACCAGCAGACTAGCCAATGAGCAGTTCTTC

J: TRBJ2-7
V: TRBV4-2
D: TRBD2
size: -
CDR3: CASSQAQTSGASYEQYF
DNA: TGTGCCAGCAGCCAAGCCCAGACTAGCGGGGCATCCTACGAGCAGTACTTC

J: TRBJ2-7
V: TRBV6-5
D: TRBD2
size: -
CDR3: CASSYTNSGRGYEQYF
DNA: TGTGCCAGCAGTTACACCAATAGCGGGAGGGGGTACGAGCAGTACTTC

J: TRBJ2-3
V: TRBV20-1
D: -
size: once
CDR3: CSANRPNTQYF
DNA: TGCAGTGCTAACAGGCCGAATACGCAGTATTTT

J: TRBJ2-5
V: TRBV19
D: -
size: -
CDR3: CASKRNGGEETQYF
DNA: TGTGCCAGTAAAAGAAACGGGGGAGAAGAGACCCAGTACTTC

J: TRBJ2-7
V: TRBV11-2
D: TRBD2
size: -
CDR3: CASSLGTSGSRSEQYF
DNA: TGTGCCAGCAGCTTAGGAACTAGCGGGAGTCGGTCCGAGCAGTACTTC

J: TRBJ1-2
V: TRBV5-8
D: -
size: -
CDR3: CASPGQTNYGYTF
DNA: TGTGCCAGCCCCGGGCAGACCAACTATGGCTACACCTTC

J: TRBJ2-5
V: TRBV2
D: -
size: -
CDR3: CASSEVGGETQYF
DNA: TGTGCCAGCAGTGAAGTTGGGGGAGAGACCCAGTACTTC

J: TRBJ1-5
V: TRBV18
D: -
size: -
CDR3: CASSPRGVNQPQHF
DNA: TGTGCCAGCTCACCGAGAGGGGTGAATCAGCCCCAGCATTTT

J: TRBJ2-3
V: TRBV5-4
D: -
size: -
CDR3: CASSRGGPDTQYF
DNA: TGTGCCAGCAGTAGAGGAGGTCCAGATACGCAGTATTTT

J: TRBJ1-5
V: TRBV6-1
D: -
size: -
CDR3: CASRTYQPQHF
DNA: TGTGCCAGCAGGACCTATCAGCCCCAGCATTTT

J: TRBJ2-2
V: TRBV7-7
D: -
size: -
CDR3: CASSLTDTGELFF
DNA: TGTGCTAGCAGCTTGACAGACACCGGGGAGCTGTTTTTT

J: TRBJ2-5
V: TRBV7-8
D: TRBD2
size: -
CDR3: CASSLRTASSGRGGTQYF
DNA: TGTGCCAGCAGCTTACGCACCGCTTCTAGCGGGAGGGGGGGGACCCAGTACTTC

J: TRBJ2-7
V: TRBV5-6
D: TRBD2
size: -
CDR3: CASSSPGLAGEGEQYF
DNA: TGTGCCAGCAGCTCCCCGGGACTAGCGGGCGAGGGAGAGCAGTACTTC

J: TRBJ2-2
V: TRBV28
D: TRBD2
size: -
CDR3: CASSPPTSGSPGELFF
DNA: TGTGCCAGCAGTCCCCCAACTAGCGGGAGTCCCGGGGAGCTGTTTTTT

J: TRBJ2-3
V: TRBV25-1
D: TRBD2
size: -
CDR3: CASSESRAGGTTQYF
DNA: TGTGCCAGCAGTGAATCGAGGGCCGGGGGGACTACGCAGTATTTT

J: TRBJ2-7
V: TRBV5-1
D: -
size: once
CDR3: CASSLGVGPYEQYF
DNA: TGCGCCAGCAGCTTGGGGGTTGGCCCCTACGAGCAGTACTTC

J: TRBJ2-7
V: TRBV5-1
D: -
size: -
CDR3: CASSLARDRSYEQYF
DNA: TGCGCCAGCAGCTTGGCCAGGGACCGATCCTACGAGCAGTACTTC

J: TRBJ2-4
V: TRBV5-6
D: TRBD1
size: once
CDR3: CASSWGPDRLKNIQYF
DNA: TGTGCCAGCAGCTGGGGACCGGACAGGTTAAAAAACATTCAGTACTTC

J: TRBJ2-1
V: TRBV5-1
D: -
size: -
CDR3: CASSSGTPSSYNEQFF
DNA: TGCGCCAGCAGCTCTGGGACGCCGAGCTCCTACAATGAGCAGTTCTTC

J: TRBJ2-1
V: TRBV19
D: -
size: -
CDR3: CASTRESRNEQFF
DNA: TGTGCCAGTACTCGGGAGAGCCGCAATGAGCAGTTCTTC

J: TRBJ2-4
V: TRBV5-1
D: TRBD1
size: -
CDR3: CASSWSILVGGRNIQYF
DNA: TGCGCCAGCAGCTGGAGTATTCTCGTAGGGGGCAGAAACATTCAGTACTTC

J: TRBJ1-3
V: TRBV5-1
D: -
size: -
CDR3: CASSLDRAGGNTIYF
DNA: TGCGCCAGCAGCTTGGACAGGGCTGGTGGAAACACCATATATTTT

J: TRBJ1-1
V: TRBV29-1
D: -
size: -
CDR3: CSVEDLPGREAFF
DNA: TGCAGCGTTGAAGATCTTCCAGGGAGGGAAGCTTTCTTT

J: TRBJ1-2
V: TRBV5-6
D: -
size: -
CDR3: CASSLRAYGYTF
DNA: TGTGCCAGCAGCTTGCGGGCGTATGGCTACACCTTC

J: TRBJ2-7
V: TRBV4-1
D: -
size: -
CDR3: CASSQVTFHEQYF
DNA: TGCGCCAGCAGCCAAGTTACGTTCCACGAGCAGTACTTC

J: TRBJ1-3
V: TRBV6-1
D: -
size: -
CDR3: CASSDTVLSGNTIYF
DNA: TGTGCCAGCAGTGATACAGTCCTCTCTGGAAACACCATATATTTT

J: TRBJ1-3
V: TRBV29-1
D: TRBD1
size: -
CDR3: CSVGTGDSGNTIYF
DNA: TGCAGCGTTGGGACAGGAGACTCTGGAAACACCATATATTTT

J: TRBJ2-7
V: TRBV6-1
D: -
size: -
CDR3: CASRLRRESYEQYF
DNA: TGTGCCAGCAGACTACGGCGGGAATCGTACGAGCAGTACTTC

J: TRBJ2-5
V: TRBV5-1
D: TRBD1
size: -
CDR3: CASSVRDSQETQYF
DNA: TGCGCCAGCAGCGTCCGGGACAGCCAAGAGACCCAGTACTTC

J: TRBJ1-2
V: TRBV7-2
D: -
size: -
CDR3: CASSLWNYGYTF
DNA: TGTGCCAGCAGCTTATGGAACTATGGCTACACCTTC

J: TRBJ2-7
V: TRBV2
D: TRBD2
size: -
CDR3: CARGGLVTSEQYF
DNA: TGTGCCAGGGGAGGACTAGTTACGAGTGAGCAGTACTTC

J: TRBJ2-7
V: TRBV9
D: -
size: -
CDR3: CASSANSYEQYF
DNA: TGTGCCAGCAGCGCAAACTCCTACGAGCAGTACTTC

J: TRBJ1-2
V: TRBV4-1
D: -
size: -
CDR3: CASSLIESKRFYGYTF
DNA: TGCGCCAGCAGCCTCATCGAGAGTAAGCGCTTCTATGGCTACACCTTC

J: TRBJ2-3
V: TRBV9
D: -
size: -
CDR3: CASSVDPGDTQYF
DNA: TGTGCCAGCAGCGTAGACCCGGGTGATACGCAGTATTTT

J: TRBJ2-5
V: TRBV5-1
D: -
size: -
CDR3: CASSIRVQETQYF
DNA: TGCGCCAGCAGCATCAGGGTCCAAGAGACCCAGTACTTC

J: TRBJ2-2
V: TRBV6-5
D: TRBD2
size: -
CDR3: CASSYLVAGDGELFF
DNA: TGTGCCAGCAGTTACCTCGTAGCGGGGGACGGGGAGCTGTTTTTT

J: TRBJ2-7
V: TRBV7-9
D: TRBD1
size: -
CDR3: CASSLGPGQGRHEQYF
DNA: TGTGCCAGCAGCTTAGGTCCGGGACAGGGAAGGCACGAGCAGTACTTC

J: TRBJ2-5
V: TRBV4-1
D: -
size: -
CDR3: CASSQWRGETQYF
DNA: TGCGCCAGCAGCCAGTGGCGGGGAGAGACCCAGTACTTC

J: TRBJ2-5
V: TRBV2
D: TRBD2
size: -
CDR3: CASSHRSGRTKETQYF
DNA: TGTGCCAGCAGTCACCGCAGCGGGAGGACCAAAGAGACCCAGTACTTC

J: TRBJ2-7
V: TRBV10-3
D: TRBD1
size: -
CDR3: CAISGRDREPYEQYF
DNA: TGTGCCATCAGTGGCCGGGACAGGGAGCCCTACGAGCAGTACTTC

J: TRBJ2-6
V: TRBV10-3
D: -
size: -
CDR3: CAISALSGANVLTF
DNA: TGTGCCATCAGTGCCCTCTCTGGGGCCAACGTCCTGACTTTC